This record looks at one TCR beta chain sequence and its context. Its antigen is still unknown. These data are taken from a study of T cells after yellow fever vaccination. Study observations and caveats: There was a possibility that FACS-sorted repertoires contained abundant clonotypes contaminating from the bulk population. Subsequent to the booster, the majority of primary-vaccination clones reappeared (approximately 95% CD4, approximately 85% CD8).

Synthesis of TCR cDNA relied on 5'RACE template switching, which attached a universal primer site and UMIs. TCRdb itself ran the 5' RACE reads through MiXCR, one entry per CDR3 protein. The data hold around 530,000 distinct CDR3 sequences, with about 17% observed a single time. Trimming removed 1 base from V and 4 bases from J, with 5 bases in between. There are 13 residues in the CDR3. CDR1 is SGHRS and CDR2 is YFSETQ in the germline V gene. The origin of this receptor is a man younger than 35 who received the YFV17D yellow fever vaccine. The starting material was PBMCs, obtained less than 6 days after the first yellow fever vaccination. This chain links TRBV5-1 with TRBJ2-2; D is unclear. The CDR3 DNA follows: TGCGCCAGCAGCTTGCAAGTCACCGGGGAGCTGTTTTTT. This sequence encodes CASSLQVTGELFF.